This is a list of T cell receptor beta chains from one sample in a study of shared clonotypes between healthy human individuals. The table came from immunoSEQ multiplex PCR; TCRdb's copy has only in-frame clones and leaves some out. The data contain 2 million to 2.5 million clones, 90% to 96% of them seen just once; the ten biggest clones take up over 0.1%. Material for sequencing was naive CD4+ T cells sorted from blood. The receptors come from a man younger than 30 in good health. CDR3s include the opening cysteine and the closing phenylalanine or tryptophan. Each record gives: J gene, D gene, clone size, V gene, CDR3 DNA, CDR3 protein. D genes are given only for firm matches. Only some rows state a clone size, as once, few, many or a class for expanded clones.

TRBJ1-1,TRBD1,.,TRBV10-3,TGTGCCATCAGTGCAGGACAGGGGGGCACTGAAGCTTTCTTT,CAISAGQGGTEAFF
TRBJ2-7,.,.,TRBV5-4,TGTGCCAGCAGCTTCGACAACTACGAGCAGTACTTC,CASSFDNYEQYF
TRBJ1-2,.,.,TRBV28,TGTGCCAGCTCCCCGGGCATTAACTATGGCTACACCTTC,CASSPGINYGYTF
TRBJ2-5,.,.,TRBV28,TGTGCCAGCAGTTGGAGGGGCGGGCTAAGGGAGACCCAGTACTTC,CASSWRGGLRETQYF
TRBJ2-7,TRBD1,.,TRBV30,TGTGCCTGGAGGGAGACAGGGAGCCACGAGCAGTACTTC,CAWRETGSHEQYF
TRBJ1-2,TRBD1,.,TRBV6-5,TGTGCCAGCCGAAGACAGGGCAACGTTTTCTATGGCTACACCTTC,CASRRQGNVFYGYTF
TRBJ1-2,.,.,TRBV5-1,TGCGCCAGCAGCTTGGGTACAGGCTATGGCTACACCTTC,CASSLGTGYGYTF
TRBJ2-1,.,.,TRBV7-9,TGTGCCAGCAGCTTAGCTGGGGTTTCAAGCTACAATGAGCAGTTCTTC,CASSLAGVSSYNEQFF
TRBJ1-5,TRBD1,once,TRBV7-2,TGTGCCAGCAAGGGGACAGGAGGCCATAGCAATCAGCCCCAGCATTTT,CASKGTGGHSNQPQHF
TRBJ1-4,.,.,TRBV29-1,TGCAGCGCTCTGGGATGGACTAATGAAAAACTGTTTTTT,CSALGWTNEKLFF
TRBJ2-2,.,.,TRBV10-1,TGCGCCAGCAGTGAGGGATTGAATAAGAACACCGGGGAGCTGTTTTTT,CASSEGLNKNTGELFF
TRBJ2-5,.,.,TRBV18,TGTGCCAGCTCACTTGGTACGCTTGAAGAGACCCAGTACTTC,CASSLGTLEETQYF
TRBJ2-1,TRBD2,.,TRBV5-4,TGTGCCAGCAGCTTGGACCCTAGCGGGGGGGGAGATGAGCAGTTCTTC,CASSLDPSGGGDEQFF
TRBJ2-2,TRBD1,.,TRBV7-3,TGTGCCAGCAGCCTTCCAGGGGGCGCAATACCCGGGGAGCTGTTTTTT,CASSLPGGAIPGELFF
TRBJ2-1,.,.,TRBV5-1,TGCGCCAGCAGCTTGACCGCCGGGAATTGGGTTGAGCAGTTCTTC,CASSLTAGNWVEQFF
TRBJ1-1,.,.,TRBV29-1,TGCAGCGTCGGCCAGACCTCCGCTATTAACACTGAAGCTTTCTTT,CSVGQTSAINTEAFF